This T cell receptor (beta chain) was obtained from a study of T cells in Graves' hyperthyroidism and ophthalmopathy. TCR beta CDR3 regions were amplified from RNA. TCR CDR3 regions were first amplified by RT-PCR with HTBI primers. TCRdb ran MiXCR on the multiplex PCR reads and lists one entry per CDR3 protein. This sample has under 400,000 distinct CDR3 sequences, with roughly 13% found just once. The CDR3 runs 17 residues. Per the germline V gene, CDR1 is SNHLY and CDR2 is FYNNEI. The J segment lost 1 base and the V segment lost 6 bases, leaving 15 bases of the junction unmatched. Findings and caveats of the study: Blood also showed most of the thyroid clonotypes that were expanded above 0.001.

This clonotype has a count of ten or more. Its specificity is not known. The receptor was isolated from a woman in her sixties or seventies with Graves' hyperthyroidism. This chain uses TRBV2 with TRBJ2-7; 7 bases match TRBD2. Input material: blood. DNA of the CDR3: TGTGCCAGCAGGGCACCGCGGGCCAGCGGGACTTCCTACGAGCAGTACTTC. Translation gives CASRAPRASGTSYEQYF.